This entry lists 30 T cell receptor beta chains sequenced from one sample in a study of cytomegalovirus exposure and HLA in healthy donors. The PCR employed 60 Vbeta primers together with 13 Jbeta primers. Sequencing was performed with immunoSEQ multiplex PCR; in TCRdb, only in-frame clones are kept and a portion is missing. The record lists 45,000 to 60,000 clones, of which the ten most abundant hold 6.5% to 8%. Sequencing was performed on PBMCs. Receptor source: a woman aged 40 to 49 in good health and CMV-seronegative.

The chain employs TRBV5-1 and TRBJ2-7; TRBD2 matches at 7 bases. Unmatched junction bases numbered 15, after V lost 4 bases and J lost 2 bases. The CDR3 is 17 residues long. Germline V lookup: CDR1 SGHRS, CDR2 YFSETQ. CDR3 loop: CASSRGAKGGNTYEQYF. The DNA for the CDR3 is TGCGCCAGCAGCCGCGGAGCTAAGGGAGGGAACACCTACGAGCAGTACTTC.

This rearrangement joins TRBV5-1 to TRBJ1-2; 7 bases are a match to TRBD1. CDR3 length equals 14 residues. V lost 3 bases to trimming and J lost 5 bases; unmatched junction nucleotides: 7. Germline V gene sequence: CDR1 SGHRS, CDR2 YFSETQ. The CDR3 nucleotides are TGCGCCAGCAGCTCCGGACAGGTCGCTTATGGCTACACCTTC. Translated, it gives CASSSGQVAYGYTF.

This chain connects TRBV11-2 to TRBJ2-3, with a possible D match to TRBD2 (5 bases). The CDR3 length is 15 residues. CDR1 and CDR2 from the germline V gene are SGHAT and FQNNGV. Trimming removed 3 bases at V and 3 bases at J, with 13 bases between. CDR3 residues: CASSFNPSGTDTQYF. Here the CDR3 DNA reads TGTGCCAGCAGCTTTAATCCCTCGGGGACAGATACGCAGTATTTT.

V and J are TRBV4-2 and TRBJ1-1; the D gene is possibly TRBD1 (5 bases). The CDR3 loop spans 16 amino acids. The germline V gene has CDR1 LGHNA and CDR2 YNFKEQ. V was trimmed by 1 base and J by 1 base, leaving 13 bases between them. The CDR3 is CASSQAGGPGNTEAFF. The CDR3 DNA is TGTGCCAGCAGCCAAGCCGGGGGTCCAGGGAACACTGAAGCTTTCTTT.

This chain uses TRBV19 with TRBJ1-1; TRBD1 might be the D (6 bases). The CDR3 is 17 amino acids. CDR1 and CDR2 (germline): LNHDA, SQIVND (reference sequence). Trimming cost V 5 bases and J 2 bases, with 21 bases left between them. For the CDR3, the DNA is TGTGCCAGTAGTCTTAAGGCGGGGGGCGGTGTCAACACTGAAGCTTTCTTT. This gives the protein CASSLKAGGGVNTEAFF.

The genes are TRBV6-5 and TRBJ2-5; 9 bases map to TRBD1. Germline-derived CDR1 and CDR2 are MNHEY and SVGAGI. The V segment lost 7 bases and the J segment 5 bases; nucleotides outside the gene matches: 11. This CDR3 is 15 amino acids long. CDR3 in amino acids: CASTLTGTGMETQYF. For the CDR3, the DNA is TGTGCCAGCACCCTTACCGGGACAGGGATGGAGACCCAGTACTTC.

The chain recombines TRBV28 with TRBJ1-6; weak D call: TRBD1 (5 bases). The CDR3 has 15 residues. The germline V and J ends were trimmed by 6 bases and 6 bases, with 15 bases remaining between them. In germline, CDR1 is MDHEN, CDR2 SYDVKM. The CDR3 nucleotides read TGTGCCAGCAGCCCCGGGGGGATCCTTAATTCACCCCTCCACTTT. Its translation is CASSPGGILNSPLHF.

The rearrangement joins TRBV11-1 to TRBJ1-1, with D tentatively TRBD1 (6 bases). This CDR3 is built from 15 residues. The ends were cut back, 5 bases at V and 6 bases at J, with 19 bases in the middle. The germline V gene encodes CDR1 SGHAT and CDR2 FQDESV (reference sequence). The CDR3 nucleotides read TGTGCCAGCAGCGCCCGAGGCAGGGGAGAGGCTGAAGCTTTCTTT. Translation gives CASSARGRGEAEAFF.

V and J are TRBV18 and TRBJ1-2; TRBD1 matches at 10 bases. V lost 2 bases to trimming and J lost 2 bases; unmatched junction nucleotides: 11. The CDR3 is made up of 18 amino acids. The germline V gene has CDR1 KGHSH and CDR2 LQKENI. The CDR3 protein is CASSPTAGTGATNYGYTF. DNA for the CDR3: TGTGCCAGCTCACCAACGGCCGGGACAGGGGCGACGAACTATGGCTACACCTTC.

The chain uses TRBV6-1 and TRBJ1-1; possibly TRBD1 for D (5 bases). The germline CDR1 and CDR2 sequences are MNHNS and SASEGT. The V end lost 4 bases, the J end lost 3 bases, and 15 bases lay between the germline ends. The CDR3 consists of 15 residues. DNA of the CDR3: TGTGCCAGCAGTGCGGAAAGGGGCGCGTACACTGAAGCTTTCTTT. Translated, it gives CASSAERGAYTEAFF.

This chain connects TRBV18 to TRBJ2-5, with TRBD2 identical over 9 bases. The CDR3 length is 15 residues. With 6 bases clipped from V and 5 bases from J, the junction kept 10 bases outside the gene matches. Germline V gene data show CDR1 as KGHSH and CDR2 as LQKENI. CDR3 DNA sequence: TGTGCCAGCTCCCTCGCGGGAGGGCCGGGGGAGACCCAGTACTTC. Amino acids: CASSLAGGPGETQYF.

The chain is built from TRBV27 and TRBJ2-7; 7 nucleotides agree with TRBD2. V lost 2 bases, J lost 2 bases, and 12 bases stayed unmatched. This CDR3 contains 17 residues. Per the germline V gene, CDR1 is MNHEY and CDR2 is SMNVEV (reference sequence). In DNA form, the CDR3 reads TGTGCCAGCAGTTTAGGGGGTGGGGCGGGAGATACCTACGAGCAGTACTTC. Translation gives CASSLGGGAGDTYEQYF.

With regard to this clone: One end of the junction varies from germline; a read error may be responsible. The chain is built from TRBV30 and TRBJ1-3, with a weak D call TRBD1 (5 bases). Germline CDR1 and CDR2: GTSNPN and SVGIG (reference sequence). The length of the CDR3 is 15 residues. CDR3 in amino acids: CAGREGLYSGNTIYF. In DNA, the CDR3 is TGTGCCGGGAGGGAGGGACTTTACTCTGGAAACACCATATATTTT.

This sequence joins TRBV5-6 and TRBJ1-1; no clear D. This CDR3 contains 14 residues. V gave up 0 bases and J gave up 5 bases, with 11 bases separating them. CDR1 and CDR2 from the germline V gene are SGHDT and YYEEEE. In DNA, the CDR3 is TGTGCCAGCAGCTTGGTCCCCCCGGGAACTGAAGCTTTCTTT. It specifies CASSLVPPGTEAFF.

This CDR3 is CASSIGRGATRFYEQYF. CDR3 coding DNA: TGTGCCAGTAGTATTGGGCGGGGAGCCACTCGATTCTACGAGCAGTACTTC. The chain is built from TRBV19 and TRBJ2-7, with D possibly being TRBD2 (6 bases). The V gene lost 3 bases and the J gene lost 3 bases, with 21 bases spanning the gap. This CDR3 has 17 amino acids. The germline V gene encodes CDR1 LNHDA and CDR2 SQIVND (reference sequence).

This chain uses TRBV9 with TRBJ2-1, with 8 positions matching TRBD2. V shed 0 bases and J 5 bases; nucleotides not matched to a gene: 7. CDR1 is SGDLS, CDR2 YYNGEE, per germline. The CDR3 totals 16 residues. The CDR3 bases are TGTGCCAGCAGCGTAGCTCGTGGACTAGCCCACAATGAGCAGTTCTTC. It is translated as CASSVARGLAHNEQFF.

The chain is built from TRBV5-4 and TRBJ2-7, with D unclear. Germline lookup yields CDR1 SGHNT and CDR2 YYREEE (reference sequence). The CDR3 loop spans 14 amino acids. Trimming pared 6 bases from V and 12 bases from J, leaving 25 bases between. The CDR3 here is CASKAWVQAEVAYF. CDR3 DNA: TGTGCCAGCAAAGCTTGGGTCCAGGCCGAAGTGGCGTACTTC. Looking up the rest from reference TRBV5-4 and TRBJ2-7 gives the full variable domain: ETGVTQSPTHLIKTRGQQVTLRCSSQSGHNTVSWYQQALGQGPQFIFQYYREEENGRGNFPPRFSGLQFPNYSSELNVNALELDDSALYLCASKAWVQAEVAYFGPGTRLTVT.

The CDR3 coding sequence is TGTGCCAGCAGTCACAGGATAGGCCACAGTCTAGGGGGCTACACCTTC. It is translated as CASSHRIGHSLGGYTF. This chain connects TRBV6-6 to TRBJ1-2, with D possibly being TRBD1 (5 bases). Per the germline V gene, CDR1 is MNHNY and CDR2 is SVGAGI (reference sequence). Trimming took off 5 bases at V and 8 bases at J, with 24 bases between the two ends. This CDR3 comprises 16 residues.

The V gene is TRBV27, the J gene TRBJ1-4; D remains ambiguous. Trimming took 5 bases from V and 4 from J, leaving 17 bases between them. This CDR3 comprises 16 residues. Germline V gene lookup returns CDR1 MNHEY and CDR2 SMNVEV (reference sequence). CDR3 amino acids: CASSPNAGGFNEKLFF. The DNA of the CDR3 is TGTGCCAGCAGTCCCAACGCGGGAGGGTTTAATGAAAAACTGTTTTTT.

The CDR3 loop reads CAWSVPLTAETQYF. The CDR3 DNA sequence: TGTGCCTGGAGTGTACCTCTGACTGCAGAGACCCAGTACTTC. The rearrangement joins TRBV30 to TRBJ2-5; D unresolved. Germline V lookup: CDR1 GTSNPN, CDR2 SVGIG (reference sequence). V gave up 0 bases and J gave up 4 bases, with 12 bases separating them. The CDR3 consists of 14 residues. The full variable domain, with the rest looked up from reference TRBV30 and TRBJ2-5, is SQTIHQWPATLVQPVGSPLSLECTVEGTSNPNLYWYRQAAGRGLQLLFYSVGIGQISSEVPQNLSASRPQDRQFILSSKKLLLSDSGFYLCAWSVPLTAETQYFGPGTRLLVL.

This chain connects TRBV19 to TRBJ2-7; no reliable D call. This CDR3 spans 11 amino acids. The ends were cut back, 3 bases at V and 5 bases at J, with 5 bases in the middle. The germline gives CDR1 LNHDA, CDR2 SQIVND (reference sequence). The CDR3 is CASSISNEQYF. The CDR3 DNA reads TGTGCCAGTAGTATTTCCAACGAGCAGTACTTC.

The gene calls are TRBV7-3 and TRBJ2-7; D ambiguous. V lost 5 bases and J 5 bases, leaving 10 bases between the germline ends. CDR1 is SGHTA and CDR2 is FQGTGA in the germline V gene. The CDR3 length is 12 residues. CDR3 in amino acids: CASSGADHEQYF. For the CDR3, the DNA is TGTGCCAGCAGCGGAGCCGACCACGAGCAGTACTTC.

J is TRBJ2-3 and V is TRBV11-1, with TRBD2 as a possible D gene (6 bases). Per the germline V gene, CDR1 is SGHAT and CDR2 is FQDESV (reference sequence). The CDR3 is 12 residues long. V was trimmed by 1 base and J by 11 bases, leaving 10 bases between them. CDR3 residues: CASSLDQEGQYF. For the CDR3, the DNA is TGTGCCAGCAGCTTAGACCAGGAGGGGCAGTATTTT.

This chain uses TRBV7-2 with TRBJ1-2; D is unresolved. Trimming removed 5 bases at V and 4 bases at J, with 8 bases between. Germline assignment: CDR1 SGHTA and CDR2 FQGNSA. The length of the CDR3 is 12 residues. CDR3 sequence (DNA): TGTGCCAGCAGCCTCCCCTTCTATGGCTACACCTTC. Translation gives CASSLPFYGYTF. The full variable domain, with the rest looked up from reference TRBV7-2 and TRBJ1-2, is GAGVSQSPSNKVTEKGKDVELRCDPISGHTALYWYRQSLGQGLEFLIYFQGNSAPDKSGLPSDRFSAERTGGSVSTLTIQRTQQEDSAVYLCASSLPFYGYTFGSGTRLTVV.

CDR3 loop: CASSAQSLNTEAFF. The CDR3 DNA sequence: TGTGCCAGCAGTGCTCAAAGCCTGAACACTGAAGCTTTCTTT. The genes are TRBV27 and TRBJ1-1, with unresolved D. This CDR3 comprises 14 residues. Deletions cut 5 bases from V and 0 bases from J, with 10 bases between. Looked up from germline, CDR1 is MNHEY and CDR2 is SMNVEV (reference sequence).

V is TRBV13 and J is TRBJ2-7; perhaps TRBD2 as D (6 bases). This CDR3 has 16 residues. Trimming shortened V by 4 bases and J by 2 bases, and 18 bases separated the two germline ends. The germline CDR1 and CDR2 sequences are PRHDT and FYEKMQ (reference sequence). The CDR3 loop reads CASSSGGIGLTYEQYF. CDR3 DNA: TGTGCCAGCAGCTCTGGGGGGATAGGTTTAACCTACGAGCAGTACTTC.

The CDR3 is CASSTQSGANVLTF. CDR3 nucleotide sequence: TGTGCCAGTAGTACACAGTCTGGGGCCAACGTCCTGACTTTC. The chain uses TRBV19 and TRBJ2-6; D is unresolved. Trimming shortened V by 4 bases and J by 1 base, and 5 bases separated the two germline ends. CDR3 length equals 14 residues. In germline, CDR1 is LNHDA, CDR2 SQIVND (reference sequence).

The chain is built from TRBV6-1 and TRBJ2-7, with D tentatively TRBD2 (7 bases). The CDR3 consists of 14 residues. Germline V gives CDR1 MNHNS, CDR2 SASEGT. Trimming pared 3 bases from V and 2 bases from J, leaving 11 bases between. CDR3 in DNA: TGTGCCAGCAGTGAGGGGGGGCACCCCTACGAGCAGTACTTC. Its translation: CASSEGGHPYEQYF.

About this clone: It is likely a read error, because the conserved phenylalanine at the end of the CDR3 is missing. The rearrangement uses TRBV5-5 and TRBJ1-1, with 9 nucleotides matching TRBD1. Germline values: CDR1 SGHKS, CDR2 YYEKEE (reference sequence). V dropped 2 bases and J dropped 1; count of bases not matched to a gene: 0. The CDR3 contains 14 residues. The CDR3 DNA reads as TGTGCCAGCAGCTTACAGGGGGCGAACACTGAAGCTTTCTCT. Its protein is CASSLQGANTEAFS.

The genes are TRBV6-1 and TRBJ2-2, with D perhaps TRBD1 (8 bases). Looked up from germline, CDR1 is MNHNS and CDR2 is SASEGT. CDR3 size: 15 residues. The ends were cut back, 4 bases at V and 5 bases at J, with 14 bases in the middle. This CDR3 reads CASSANRGGTGELFF. The CDR3 DNA sequence: TGTGCCAGCAGTGCAAACAGGGGGGGGACCGGGGAGCTGTTTTTT.